Listed here are 14 T cell receptor beta chains from one sample, sequenced in a study of blood T cell repertoires in COVID-19. The assay was immunoSEQ multiplex PCR, and TCRdb's table has in-frame clones only and misses some. The sample carries some 320,000 clones, about 87% recorded once. Sample: peripheral blood. The receptor source for this set is a woman in her fifties or sixties who had recovered from COVID-19.

The chain recombines TRBV7-6 with TRBJ2-2; 10 nucleotides line up with TRBD2. The germline V gene encodes CDR1 SGHVS and CDR2 FNYEAQ. The CDR3 covers 18 residues. The V segment lost 0 bases and the J segment 1 base; nucleotides outside the gene matches: 5. The CDR3, as DNA: TGTGCCAGCAGCTTAGCGACGGTAGCGGGGGGGAACACCGGGGAGCTGTTTTTT. Its translation is CASSLATVAGGNTGELFF.

This chain links TRBV30 with TRBJ2-6; maybe TRBD2 (5 bases). Trimming removed 0 bases from V and 4 bases from J, with 7 bases in between. Germline V gene lookup returns CDR1 GTSNPN and CDR2 SVGIG (reference sequence). This CDR3 has 14 residues. CDR3 nucleotide sequence: TGTGCCTGGAGTGTAGCGGCCGGGGCCAACGTCCTGACTTTC. Translation gives CAWSVAAGANVLTF.

The chain couples TRBV19 to TRBJ1-2; 9 bases align to TRBD1. This CDR3 is 15 amino acids long. Trimming at V came to 9 bases and at J to 0 bases, leaving 8 bases not matched to a gene. The V gene's germline CDR1 is LNHDA and CDR2 SQIVND (reference sequence). The CDR3 is CASTDRGYANYGYTF. The CDR3, as DNA: TGTGCCAGCACGGACAGGGGTTACGCTAACTATGGCTACACCTTC.

The rearrangement links TRBV15 to TRBJ1-1, with 10 nucleotides matching TRBD1. The CDR3 has 15 amino acids. Germline CDR1 is LNHNV and CDR2 is YYDKDF (reference sequence). The junction had 12 bases not matched to a gene; V was cut back by 4 bases and J by 10 bases. CDR3 sequence (DNA): TGTGCCACCAGCATATCCGGGACAGGGGTTGAGATAGCTTTCTTT. Amino acid sequence: CATSISGTGVEIAFF.

V gene TRBV15 combines with J gene TRBJ1-3; D unresolved. The V gene's germline CDR1 is LNHNV and CDR2 YYDKDF (reference sequence). The CDR3 has 17 residues. Trimming left V 1 base short and J 2 bases short, with 15 bases between. Here the CDR3 DNA reads TGTGCCACCAGCAGAGCCATGACGCCAGGCGCTGGAAACACCATATATTTT. Its translation is CATSRAMTPGAGNTIYF.

The V and J genes are TRBV9 and TRBJ1-2, with 9 nucleotides matching TRBD1. After removal of 3 bases from V and 2 bases from J, the junction contained 5 bases not matched to a gene. This CDR3 spans 15 amino acids. Germline CDR1 and CDR2: SGDLS and YYNGEE. The CDR3 coding sequence is TGTGCCAGCAGCGAATGGACAGGGGCGAACTATGGCTACACCTTC. Amino acid sequence: CASSEWTGANYGYTF.

As to this clone: Other DNA sequences from this sample encode an identical CDR3 as well. This chain uses TRBV6-2 or TRBV6-3 with TRBJ1-1, with 7 bases aligning to TRBD1. V lost 4 bases and J lost 5; bases outside the gene matches: 4. Germline CDR1 is MNHEY and CDR2 is SVGEGT. The CDR3 has 13 residues. CDR3 bases: TGTGCCAGCAGTTTGACAGGGAGGACTGAAGCTTTCTTT. It is translated as CASSLTGRTEAFF.

J is TRBJ2-7 and V is TRBV7-2, with D tentatively TRBD2 (5 bases). Germline V CDR1 and CDR2: SGHTA, FQGNSA. V was trimmed by 4 bases and J by 7 bases, leaving 14 bases between them. This CDR3 region has 13 residues. The CDR3 DNA reads TGTGCCAGCAGCTATGGCTACCGCGGGGAGCAGTACTTC. This encodes CASSYGYRGEQYF.

This sequence joins TRBV6-5 and TRBJ1-5, with 7 bases matching TRBD1. Looked up from germline, CDR1 is MNHEY and CDR2 is SVGAGI. The CDR3 is 15 amino acids. After removal of 5 bases from V and 5 bases from J, the junction contained 9 bases not matched to a gene. The CDR3: CASSTRDSNDQPQHF. CDR3 nucleotide sequence: TGTGCCAGCAGTACCCGGGACAGCAATGATCAGCCCCAGCATTTT.

This clone has only one observation. The V call is TRBV4-1, the J call TRBJ2-1; 7 nucleotides match TRBD1. V gave up 6 bases and J gave up 5 bases; unmatched junction bases: 13. The CDR3 loop spans 16 amino acids. Germline V gene data show CDR1 as MGHRA and CDR2 as YSYEKL. The CDR3 protein is CASRGSANRGNNEQFF. The CDR3 nucleotides are TGCGCCAGCAGGGGCTCGGCGAACAGGGGAAACAATGAGCAGTTCTTC.

The chain combines TRBV9 with TRBJ2-1; a weak D match, TRBD2 (5 bases). The germline V and J ends were trimmed by 4 bases and 0 bases, with 14 bases remaining between them. CDR1 is SGDLS and CDR2 is YYNGEE in the germline V gene. This CDR3 is 16 amino acids long. CDR3 sequence (DNA): TGTGCCAGCAGCCCGCGGATCGGGAACTCCTACAATGAGCAGTTCTTC. It translates to CASSPRIGNSYNEQFF.

The rearrangement uses TRBV30 and TRBJ2-7; 8 bases fit TRBD1. V shed 1 base and J 5 bases; nucleotides not matched to a gene: 7. Germline V lookup: CDR1 GTSNPN, CDR2 SVGIG (reference sequence). The CDR3 has 14 residues. CDR3 nucleotides: TGTGCCTGGAGTGCCGGACAGGGCAGCAACGAGCAGTACTTC. This sequence encodes CAWSAGQGSNEQYF.

The chain is built from TRBV5-6 and TRBJ1-5, with D hard to call. Germline V lookup: CDR1 SGHDT, CDR2 YYEEEE. The CDR3 sequence is 14 residues long. Trimming took 0 bases from V and 6 from J, leaving 10 bases between them. The CDR3 loop is CASSLAAGAQPQHF. CDR3 nucleotide sequence: TGTGCCAGCAGCTTGGCCGCGGGTGCTCAGCCCCAGCATTTT.

The rearrangement joins TRBV5-1 to TRBJ1-3; 8 nucleotides line up with TRBD1. The germline gives CDR1 SGHRS, CDR2 YFSETQ. The CDR3 is 15 amino acids. After removal of 3 bases from V and 7 bases from J, the junction contained 9 bases not matched to a gene. CDR3 nucleotides: TGCGCCAGCAGCTATACGGACAGGGAGGTCAACACCATATATTTT. It specifies CASSYTDREVNTIYF.